This T cell receptor (beta chain) was sequenced during a study of shared clonotypes between healthy human individuals. Background on the study: The study enrolled a couple of women and a few men aged 18 to 49.

The repertoire was sequenced with immunoSEQ multiplex PCR; TCRdb's copy has only in-frame clones and lacks some. The sample holds some 2.1 million clones, about 95% seen once. Findings and caveats of the study: The sharing of about 5.3% of naive CD4 clonotypes was seen across a few donors.

In regard to this clone: The antigen is unknown.

It was CD45RO-negative cells, positively selected for CCR7, that made up naive CD8 cells, with terminally differentiated effector memory CD45RA+ cells excluded. Adult Caucasians living in Nashville, Tennessee made up all of the donors. Germline V gene lookup returns CDR1 MNHEY and CDR2 SMNVEV (reference sequence). Trimming removed 1 base at V and 10 bases at J, with 14 bases between. The CDR3 is 14 residues long. The chain carries TRBV27 and TRBJ2-1; D might be TRBD2 (6 bases). This receptor was obtained from a man aged 18 to 35 in good health. The sequencing input was naive CD8+ T cells sorted from blood. CDR3 residues: CASSLWTTTDEQFF. DNA of the CDR3: TGTGCCAGCAGTTTATGGACTACCACCGACGAGCAGTTCTTC.